The clone carrying this T cell receptor beta chain was counted ten times or more. Its antigen remains unknown. One end of the junction is discordant with germline, which a read error may explain. These data belong to a study of post-analysis software for immune sequencing data. Study results and limitations: Versus controls, multiple sclerosis patients showed significantly lower diversity (normalized Chao1). When the samples were clustered directly with F measure, those that had been prepared in the same batch showed strong co-clustering.

Unique molecular identifiers had been added to the TCR beta cDNA libraries. TCRdb used MiXCR to reprocess the PCR reads, holding one entry per CDR3 protein. The data show roughly 540,000 distinct CDR3 sequences, 34% seen once. The sequence was obtained from a girl aged 2 to 17 with multiple sclerosis. Sequencing was done on a sample of blood.

CDR3 sequence reads: CASSLALYNEQFF. The CDR3 DNA reads TGTGCCAGCAGCTTAGCCCTGTACAATGAGCAGTTCTTC. The chain links TRBV5-1 to TRBJ2-1; D gene ambiguous. The CDR3 covers 13 residues. Germline CDR1 reads SGHRS; CDR2 reads YFSETQ. Supplemented by reference TRBV5-1 and TRBJ2-1, the full variable domain reads KAGVTQTPRYLIKTRGQQVTLSCSPISGHRSVSWYQQTPGQGLQFLFEYFSETQRNKGNFPGRFSGRQFSNSRSEMNVSTLELGDSALYLCASSLALYNEQFFGPGTRLTVL.